These 18 T cell receptor beta chains were all obtained from the same sample, sequenced in a study of shared clonotypes between healthy human individuals. Assay: immunoSEQ multiplex PCR; the TCRdb copy retains only in-frame clones and omits some. The profile shows about 2,500,000 clones, around nine tenths of them singletons. The sample consisted of naive CD4+ T cells sorted from blood. Subset defined: CD45RA+ positively selected. These receptors were obtained from a man between 18 and 29 years old in good health.

The rearrangement uses TRBV5-1 and TRBJ2-7; the D gene is possibly TRBD1 (5 bases). V lost 0 bases, J lost 0 bases, and 13 bases lay in between. CDR1 SGHRS and CDR2 YFSETQ come from the germline V gene. There are 16 residues in the CDR3. In nucleotides, the CDR3 is TGCGCCAGCAGCTTGGAACCTCCAGGGATCTCCTACGAGCAGTACTTC. Its protein is CASSLEPPGISYEQYF.

The gene calls are TRBV5-1 and TRBJ2-2; 8 bases line up with TRBD2. Germline lookup yields CDR1 SGHRS and CDR2 YFSETQ. This CDR3 is built from 16 residues. Losses at the gene ends were 0 bases for V and 5 bases for J; bases not matched to a gene: 6. In DNA, the CDR3 is TGCGCCAGCAGCTTGGGGGCTAGCGGGTTGACCGGGGAGCTGTTTTTT. Its translation: CASSLGASGLTGELFF.

V is TRBV21-1 and J is TRBJ1-2. TRBV21-1 is listed as a pseudogene. The CDR3 is made up of 15 amino acids. CDR3 protein: CASSKVSRGAAGYTF. The CDR3 DNA reads TGTGCCAGCAGCAAAGTCTCAAGGGGGGCGGCCGGCTACACCTTC.

V is TRBV9 and J is TRBJ2-7, with TRBD2 matching 9 bases. This CDR3 has 17 residues. With V trimmed by 0 bases and J by 5 bases, 12 bases remained unmatched. Germline-derived CDR1 and CDR2 are SGDLS and YYNGEE. The chain's CDR3 is CASSVAPSGLAGNEQYF. The CDR3 DNA reads TGTGCCAGCAGCGTAGCCCCAAGCGGGCTAGCGGGGAACGAGCAGTACTTC.

V usage is TRBV9 and J usage is TRBJ1-2, with a weak D call TRBD1 (6 bases). This CDR3 contains 19 residues. Germline V lookup: CDR1 SGDLS, CDR2 YYNGEE. Between the trimmed V and J ends, which lost 4 bases and 0 bases, there was a span of 25 bases. The CDR3 loop is CASSTMGGVSLIANYGYTF. The DNA of the CDR3 is TGTGCCAGCAGCACAATGGGGGGCGTGTCTTTAATAGCTAACTATGGCTACACCTTC.

As to this clone: Different DNA sequences within this sample yield the same CDR3. This chain uses TRBV9 with TRBJ2-7; no definite D call. CDR1 SGDLS and CDR2 YYNGEE come from the germline V gene. The V and J ends lost 2 bases and 1 base respectively, with 7 bases between them. The CDR3 contains 13 residues. For the CDR3, the DNA is TGTGCCAGCAGCGTGGACGGGTCCTACGAGCAGTACTTC. This encodes CASSVDGSYEQYF.

The chain recombines TRBV2 with TRBJ1-2; D is perhaps TRBD1 (6 bases). The CDR3 covers 12 residues. V lost 4 bases to trimming and J lost 7 bases, with 10 bases between them. CDR1 is SNHLY and CDR2 is FYNNEI in the germline V gene. In DNA form, the CDR3 reads TGTGCCAGCAGTGTAGGGGGAGCTGGCTACACCTTC. Encoded protein: CASSVGGAGYTF.

The gene calls are TRBV30 and TRBJ2-1; TRBD2 aligns across 12 bases. V lost 2 bases to trimming and J lost 4 bases; unmatched junction nucleotides: 3. The CDR3 loop spans 15 amino acids. Per germline, CDR1 GTSNPN and CDR2 SVGIG (reference sequence). The CDR3 DNA follows: TGTGCCTGGAGTACTAGCGGGAGGCTATACAATGAGCAGTTCTTC. It is translated as CAWSTSGRLYNEQFF.

This chain connects TRBV5-1 to TRBJ1-2; D perhaps matches TRBD1 (5 bases). The CDR3 spans 13 residues. Germline assignment: CDR1 SGHRS and CDR2 YFSETQ. With 6 bases removed from V and 5 bases from J, the gap between germline ends came to 14 bases. The CDR3 is CASTFDRGYGYTF. In DNA, the CDR3 is TGCGCCAGCACTTTCGACCGGGGGTATGGCTACACCTTC.

V gene TRBV10-3 combines with J gene TRBJ2-3, with TRBD2 identical over 7 bases. The V gene's germline CDR1 is ENHRY and CDR2 SYGVKD. Germline trimming cut 11 bases from V and 6 bases from J; bases unmatched to any gene: 14. This CDR3 has 14 amino acids. In DNA, the CDR3 is TGTGCCGCCGGATCTAGCGGCCCATGGGATACGCAGTATTTT. This encodes CAAGSSGPWDTQYF.

V is TRBV28 and J is TRBJ2-7; 10 bases map to TRBD1. After removal of 7 bases from V and 3 bases from J, the junction contained 6 bases not matched to a gene. The CDR3 extends over 14 amino acids. Germline loops: CDR1 MDHEN, CDR2 SYDVKM. CDR3 in DNA: TGTGCCAGCATCTTCCGGGACAGGGGCTACGAGCAGTACTTC. Encoded protein: CASIFRDRGYEQYF.

The gene calls are TRBV2 and TRBJ1-2, with D tentatively TRBD1 (5 bases). CDR1 SNHLY and CDR2 FYNNEI come from the germline V gene. V was clipped by 4 bases and J by 8 bases, with 11 bases between them. CDR3 length equals 12 residues. CDR3 in DNA: TGTGCCAGCAGTGGCAGGGATGGCGGCTACACCTTC. Its protein product is CASSGRDGGYTF.

This clone was found once. The V gene is TRBV6-6, the J gene TRBJ1-1; D is ambiguous. The germline CDR1 and CDR2 sequences are MNHNY and SVGAGI (reference sequence). This CDR3 has 14 amino acids. The V end was cut by 4 bases, the J end by 6 bases, with 15 bases between. Here the CDR3 reads CASSWSTDTPEAFF. The DNA of the CDR3 is TGTGCCAGCAGTTGGTCAACAGATACCCCTGAAGCTTTCTTT.

This clone was seen a single time. This chain uses TRBV6-1 with TRBJ2-5; D not certain. Germline V gene sequence: CDR1 MNHNS, CDR2 SASEGT. CDR3 length equals 15 residues. V was shortened by 2 bases and J by 5 bases, with 15 bases between the two germline ends. The CDR3 sequence is CASSETGSRWETQYF. The CDR3 nucleotides read TGTGCCAGCAGTGAAACCGGCTCCCGGTGGGAGACCCAGTACTTC.

V and J are TRBV7-6 and TRBJ2-1; 10 bases are a match to TRBD1. V lost 5 bases and J lost 6; bases outside the gene matches: 10. Per germline, CDR1 SGHVS and CDR2 FNYEAQ. The CDR3 runs to 16 residues. In DNA, the CDR3 is TGTGCCAGCAGCGGTTCCGGGACAGGGGTGTTCAATGAGCAGTTCTTC. This codes for CASSGSGTGVFNEQFF.

The chain couples TRBV5-5 to TRBJ1-2, with 7 bases that match TRBD1. After removal of 2 bases from V and 4 bases from J, the junction contained 5 bases not matched to a gene. CDR1 is SGHKS, CDR2 YYEKEE, per germline (reference sequence). This CDR3 is 14 amino acids long. The CDR3: CASSFTGDAYGYTF. The DNA of the CDR3 is TGTGCCAGCAGCTTTACAGGGGACGCCTATGGCTACACCTTC.

The CDR3 nucleotides read TGTGCCAGCAGCTGGCAGGGGGAGGCCTACGAGCAGTACTTC. Translated, it gives CASSWQGEAYEQYF. The chain carries TRBV5-5 and TRBJ2-7, with D possibly being TRBD1 (7 bases). There are 14 residues in the CDR3. The germline gives CDR1 SGHKS, CDR2 YYEKEE (reference sequence). V was clipped by 3 bases and J by 2 bases, with 12 bases between them. The entire variable domain, with the rest obtained from reference TRBV5-5 and TRBJ2-7, is as follows: DAGVTQSPTHLIKTRGQQVTLRCSPISGHKSVSWYQQVLGQGPQFIFQYYEKEERGRGNFPDRFSARQFPNYSSELNVNALLLGDSALYLCASSWQGEAYEQYFGPGTRLTVT.

V and J are TRBV19 and TRBJ2-3; TRBD2 aligns across 10 bases. The CDR3 extends over 16 amino acids. The V and J ends lost 5 bases and 5 bases, in that order; junction bases with no gene match: 10. Looked up from germline, CDR1 is LNHDA and CDR2 is SQIVND (reference sequence). CDR3 nucleotide sequence: TGTGCCAGTAGTGGGCTAGCGGGAGATCGTGGAGATACGCAGTATTTT. Translating gives CASSGLAGDRGDTQYF. Together with reference TRBV19 and TRBJ2-3, the CDR3 gives the full variable domain: DGGITQSPKYLFRKEGQNVTLSCEQNLNHDAMYWYRQDPGQGLRLIYYSQIVNDFQKGDIAEGYSVSREKKESFPLTVTSAQKNPTAFYLCASSGLAGDRGDTQYFGPGTRLTVL.